The 9 T cell receptor beta chains below all came from one sample that was sequenced in a study of blood T cell repertoires in COVID-19. Generated by immunoSEQ multiplex PCR, the TCRdb table keeps only in-frame clones and is missing some. The data show more than 110,000 clones, roughly 90% seen once. The sample comprised peripheral blood. The source is a man aged 45-65 years with active or convalescent COVID-19.

This clone was recorded once. J is TRBJ1-2 and V is TRBV19; D is unclear. Germline V gives CDR1 LNHDA, CDR2 SQIVND (reference sequence). V lost 4 bases and J lost 2, with 2 bases in between. The CDR3 is 11 residues long. The DNA of the CDR3 is TGTGCCAGTAGTACAAACTATGGCTACACCTTC. It is translated as CASSTNYGYTF.

The rearrangement links TRBV11-2 to TRBJ2-3; TRBD2 matches at 7 bases. V was clipped by 3 bases and J by 3 bases; unmatched bases: 6. Germline CDR1 is SGHAT and CDR2 is FQNNGV. The CDR3 covers 15 residues. The CDR3 spells CASSLAGVGTDTQYF. The CDR3 region has the DNA TGTGCCAGCAGCTTGGCGGGAGTGGGAACAGATACGCAGTATTTT. Based on the CDR3 plus reference TRBV11-2 and TRBJ2-3, the full variable domain is EAGVAQSPRYKIIEKRQSVAFWCNPISGHATLYWYQQILGQGPKLLIQFQNNGVVDDSQLPKDRFSAERLKGVDSTLKIQPAKLEDSAVYLCASSLAGVGTDTQYFGPGTRLTVL.

The rearrangement joins TRBV7-9 to TRBJ2-7; 12 bases agree with TRBD2. V dropped 2 bases and J dropped 3; count of bases not matched to a gene: 5. The CDR3 is made up of 16 amino acids. Germline V gene data show CDR1 as SEHNR and CDR2 as FQNEAQ (reference sequence). The DNA of the CDR3 is TGTGCCAGCAGCTTATTCGCACTAGCGGGAGGCTACGAGCAGTACTTC. This codes for CASSLFALAGGYEQYF.

This clone was counted once. V and J are TRBV19 and TRBJ1-1; D not resolved. Trimming shortened V by 3 bases and J by 1 base, and 9 bases separated the two germline ends. The germline gives CDR1 LNHDA, CDR2 SQIVND (reference sequence). There are 14 residues in the CDR3. The CDR3 sequence is CASSMREGNTEAFF. The CDR3 nucleotides read TGTGCCAGTAGTATGAGGGAAGGGAACACTGAAGCTTTCTTT.

The V call is TRBV30, the J call TRBJ1-2; a possible D gene is TRBD1 (6 bases). V dropped 1 base and J dropped 4 bases, with 10 bases sitting between them. The germline CDR1 and CDR2 sequences are GTSNPN and SVGIG (reference sequence). The CDR3 sequence is 13 residues long. CDR3 sequence (DNA): TGTGCCTGGAGTGCGGACAGCCCCTATGGCTACACCTTC. It translates to CAWSADSPYGYTF.

This chain uses TRBV4-2 with TRBJ1-2; D gene uncertain. V shed 1 base and J shed 0 bases, with 6 bases lying between them. The CDR3 sequence is 14 residues long. The germline V gene has CDR1 LGHNA and CDR2 YNFKEQ. CDR3 in DNA: TGTGCCAGCAGCCAAGTGGGAGCTAACTATGGCTACACCTTC. As protein: CASSQVGANYGYTF.

The rearrangement links TRBV9 to TRBJ2-5, with D possibly TRBD1 on 5 matching bases. The V gene's germline CDR1 is SGDLS and CDR2 YYNGEE. Deletions cut 4 bases from V and 14 bases from J, with 18 bases between. The CDR3 runs 12 residues. The CDR3 spells CASSSLDSPQYF. CDR3 DNA: TGTGCCAGCAGCTCCCTCGACAGCCCTCAATACTTC. Variable domain in full (rest from reference TRBV9 and TRBJ2-5): DSGVTQTPKHLITATGQRVTLRCSPRSGDLSVYWYQQSLDQGLQFLIQYYNGEERAKGNILERFSAQQFPDLHSELNLSSLELGDSALYFCASSSLDSPQYFGPGTRLLVL.

The rearrangement joins TRBV9 to TRBJ1-1, with a possible D match to TRBD1 (5 bases). The germline V gene encodes CDR1 SGDLS and CDR2 YYNGEE. CDR3 length: 15 residues. The V and J ends lost 4 bases and 1 base respectively, with 14 bases between them. The CDR3 is CASSPWGGRNTEAFF. The CDR3 DNA reads TGTGCCAGCAGCCCATGGGGCGGAAGGAACACTGAAGCTTTCTTT.

The V and J genes are TRBV6-1 and TRBJ2-7; D is unresolved. Germline V CDR1 and CDR2: MNHNS, SASEGT. V was shortened by 1 base and J by 3 bases, with 4 bases between the two germline ends. The CDR3 sequence is 12 residues long. The CDR3 region is CASSEGLYEQYF. For the CDR3, the DNA is TGTGCCAGCAGTGAAGGACTCTACGAGCAGTACTTC.